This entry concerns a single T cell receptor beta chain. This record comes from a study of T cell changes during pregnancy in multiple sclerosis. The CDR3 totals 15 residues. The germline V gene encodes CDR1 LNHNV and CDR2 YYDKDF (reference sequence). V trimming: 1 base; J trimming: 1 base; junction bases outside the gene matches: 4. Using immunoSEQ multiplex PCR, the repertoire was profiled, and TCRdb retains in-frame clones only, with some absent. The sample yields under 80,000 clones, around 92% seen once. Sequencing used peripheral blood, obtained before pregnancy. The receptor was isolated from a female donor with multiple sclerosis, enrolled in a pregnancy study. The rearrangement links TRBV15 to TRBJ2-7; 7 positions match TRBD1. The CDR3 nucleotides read TGTGCCACCAGCAGAGCCAGGACAGGTTCCTACGAGCAGTACTTC. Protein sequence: CATSRARTGSYEQYF.